The clone carrying this TCR beta chain came up a few times. Its antigen remains unidentified. Germline V gene sequence: CDR1 MDHEN, CDR2 SYDVKM. V lost 3 bases to trimming and J lost 6 bases, with 11 bases between them. There are 14 residues in the CDR3. These data come from a study of a mutant IDH1 vaccine in newly diagnosed glioma. Here immunoSEQ multiplex PCR was the method, and the copy in TCRdb shows in-frame clones only, minus some. The top ten hold 30% to 35% of the sample, which has about 26,000 clones, less than 90% seen once. Time point in this sample: week 35, safety follow-up. Mutant IDH1 20-mer peptide, at 300 ug, made up each vaccine dose, with topical imiquimod.

The input for sequencing was PBMCs, taken from a glioma patient whose treatment included an IDH1 peptide vaccine. This sequence originates from a man between 25 and 39 years old with glioma. The chain has TRBV28 and TRBJ1-4; D remains ambiguous. The CDR3 DNA follows: TGTGCCAGCAGTTTGGGCAGCGAGGATGAAAAACTGTTTTTT. This translates into CASSLGSEDEKLFF.